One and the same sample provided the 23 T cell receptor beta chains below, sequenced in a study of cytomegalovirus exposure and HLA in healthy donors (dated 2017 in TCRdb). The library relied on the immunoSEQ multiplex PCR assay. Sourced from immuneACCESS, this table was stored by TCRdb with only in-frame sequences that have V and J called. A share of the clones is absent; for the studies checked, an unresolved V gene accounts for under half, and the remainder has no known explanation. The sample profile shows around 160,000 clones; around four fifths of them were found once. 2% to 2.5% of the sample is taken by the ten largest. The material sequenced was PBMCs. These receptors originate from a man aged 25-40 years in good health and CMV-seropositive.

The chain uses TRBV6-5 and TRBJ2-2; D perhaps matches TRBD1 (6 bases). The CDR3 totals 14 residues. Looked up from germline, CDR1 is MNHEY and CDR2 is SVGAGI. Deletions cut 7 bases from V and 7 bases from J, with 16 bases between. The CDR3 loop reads CASNKQGFFGELFF. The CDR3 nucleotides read TGTGCCAGCAACAAACAGGGATTCTTCGGGGAGCTGTTTTTT.

The CDR3 DNA reads as TGTGCCAGTAGTCTAAGACAGGGGGGATCTAGGGGCTACACCTTC. Its translation is CASSLRQGGSRGYTF. The rearrangement uses TRBV19 and TRBJ1-2, with 9 bases fitting TRBD1. After removal of 5 bases from V and 8 bases from J, the junction contained 12 bases not matched to a gene. Per the germline V gene, CDR1 is LNHDA and CDR2 is SQIVND (reference sequence). There are 15 residues in the CDR3.

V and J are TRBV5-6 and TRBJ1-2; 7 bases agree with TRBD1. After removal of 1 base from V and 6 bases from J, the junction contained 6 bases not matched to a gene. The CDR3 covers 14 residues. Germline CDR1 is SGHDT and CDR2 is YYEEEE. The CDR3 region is CASSLPGQFHGYTF. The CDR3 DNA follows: TGTGCCAGCAGCTTGCCGGGACAGTTCCATGGCTACACCTTC.

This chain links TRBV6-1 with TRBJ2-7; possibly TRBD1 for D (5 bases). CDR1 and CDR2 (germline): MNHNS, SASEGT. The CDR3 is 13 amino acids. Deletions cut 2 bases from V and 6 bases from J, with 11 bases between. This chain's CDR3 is CASSERGPLEQYF. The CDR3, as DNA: TGTGCCAGCAGTGAAAGGGGTCCCCTCGAGCAGTACTTC.

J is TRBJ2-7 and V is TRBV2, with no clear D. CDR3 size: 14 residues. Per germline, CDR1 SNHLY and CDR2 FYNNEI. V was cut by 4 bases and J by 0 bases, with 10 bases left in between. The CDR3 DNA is TGTGCCAGCAGTGGTTGGAGTATCTCCTACGAGCAGTACTTC. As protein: CASSGWSISYEQYF.

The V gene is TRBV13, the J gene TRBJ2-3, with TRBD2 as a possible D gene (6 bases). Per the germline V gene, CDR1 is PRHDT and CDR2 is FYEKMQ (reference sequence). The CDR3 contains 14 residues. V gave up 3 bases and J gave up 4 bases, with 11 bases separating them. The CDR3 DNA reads TGTGCCAGCAGCTTTAAGGGGAGGTCAGATACGCAGTATTTT. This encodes CASSFKGRSDTQYF.

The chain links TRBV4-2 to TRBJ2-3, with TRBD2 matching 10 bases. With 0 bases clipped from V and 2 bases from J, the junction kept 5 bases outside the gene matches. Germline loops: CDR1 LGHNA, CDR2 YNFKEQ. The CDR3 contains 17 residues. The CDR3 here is CASSQDIAGGSTDTQYF. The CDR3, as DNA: TGTGCCAGCAGCCAAGATATAGCGGGGGGCTCCACAGATACGCAGTATTTT.

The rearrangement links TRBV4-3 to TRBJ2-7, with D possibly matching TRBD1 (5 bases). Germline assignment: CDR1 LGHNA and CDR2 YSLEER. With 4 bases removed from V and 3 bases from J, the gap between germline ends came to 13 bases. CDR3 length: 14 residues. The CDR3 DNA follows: TGCGCCAGCAGCCCCGGACCTCAGGGCTACGAGCAGTACTTC. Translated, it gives CASSPGPQGYEQYF.

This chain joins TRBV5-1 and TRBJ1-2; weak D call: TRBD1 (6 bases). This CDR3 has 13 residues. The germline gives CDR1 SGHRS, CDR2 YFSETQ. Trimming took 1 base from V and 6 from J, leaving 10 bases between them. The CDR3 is CASSLKAGDGYTF. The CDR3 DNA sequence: TGCGCCAGCAGCTTGAAGGCAGGGGATGGCTACACCTTC.

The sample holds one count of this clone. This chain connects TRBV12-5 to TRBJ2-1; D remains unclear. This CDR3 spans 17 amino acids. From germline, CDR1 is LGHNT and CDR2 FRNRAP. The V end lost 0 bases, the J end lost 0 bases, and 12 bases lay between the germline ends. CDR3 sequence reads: CASGLVVASYSYNEQFF. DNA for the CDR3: TGTGCTAGTGGTTTGGTAGTCGCGAGTTACTCCTACAATGAGCAGTTCTTC.

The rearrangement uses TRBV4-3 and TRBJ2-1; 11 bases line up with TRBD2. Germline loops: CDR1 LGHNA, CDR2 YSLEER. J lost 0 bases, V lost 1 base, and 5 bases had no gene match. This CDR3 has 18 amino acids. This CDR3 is CASSQAELAGVSYNEQFF. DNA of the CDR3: TGCGCCAGCAGCCAAGCCGAACTAGCGGGGGTCTCCTACAATGAGCAGTTCTTC.

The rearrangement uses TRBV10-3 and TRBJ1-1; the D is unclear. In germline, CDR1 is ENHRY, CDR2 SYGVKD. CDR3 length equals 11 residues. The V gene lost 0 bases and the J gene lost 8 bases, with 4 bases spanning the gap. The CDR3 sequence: CAISESLEAFF. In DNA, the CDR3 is TGTGCCATCAGTGAGTCTCTAGAAGCTTTCTTT.

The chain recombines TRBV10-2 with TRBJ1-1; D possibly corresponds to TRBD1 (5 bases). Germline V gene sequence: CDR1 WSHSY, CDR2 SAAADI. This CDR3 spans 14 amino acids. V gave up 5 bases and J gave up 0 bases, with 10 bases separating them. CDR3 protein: CASSFQGMNTEAFF. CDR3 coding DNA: TGCGCCAGCAGTTTTCAGGGAATGAACACTGAAGCTTTCTTT.

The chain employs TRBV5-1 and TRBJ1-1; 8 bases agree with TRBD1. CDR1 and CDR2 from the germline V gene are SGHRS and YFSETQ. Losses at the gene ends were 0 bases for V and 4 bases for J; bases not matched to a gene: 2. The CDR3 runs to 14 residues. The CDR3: CASSLGDRITEAFF. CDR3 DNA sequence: TGCGCCAGCAGCTTGGGGGACAGGATCACTGAAGCTTTCTTT.

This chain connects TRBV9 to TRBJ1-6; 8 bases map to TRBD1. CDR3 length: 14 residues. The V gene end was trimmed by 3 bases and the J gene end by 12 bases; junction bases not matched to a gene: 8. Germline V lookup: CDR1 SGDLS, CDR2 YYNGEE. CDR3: CASSDRTGSGPLHF. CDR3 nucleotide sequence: TGTGCCAGCAGCGACAGGACAGGGTCAGGACCCCTCCACTTT.

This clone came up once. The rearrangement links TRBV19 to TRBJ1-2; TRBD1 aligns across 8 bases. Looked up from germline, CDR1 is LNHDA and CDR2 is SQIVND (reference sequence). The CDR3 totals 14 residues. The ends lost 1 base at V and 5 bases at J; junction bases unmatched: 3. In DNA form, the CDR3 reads TGTGCCAGTAGTATAGTGAACAGGGGGTATGGCTACACCTTC. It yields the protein CASSIVNRGYGYTF.

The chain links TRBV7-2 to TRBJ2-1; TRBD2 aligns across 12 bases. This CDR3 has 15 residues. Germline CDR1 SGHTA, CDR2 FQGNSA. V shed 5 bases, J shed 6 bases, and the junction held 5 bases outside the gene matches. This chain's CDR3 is CASSPLAGGVNEQFF. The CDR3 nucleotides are TGTGCCAGCAGCCCGCTAGCGGGGGGGGTCAATGAGCAGTTCTTC. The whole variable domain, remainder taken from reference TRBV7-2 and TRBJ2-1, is GAGVSQSPSNKVTEKGKDVELRCDPISGHTALYWYRQSLGQGLEFLIYFQGNSAPDKSGLPSDRFSAERTGGSVSTLTIQRTQQEDSAVYLCASSPLAGGVNEQFFGPGTRLTVL.

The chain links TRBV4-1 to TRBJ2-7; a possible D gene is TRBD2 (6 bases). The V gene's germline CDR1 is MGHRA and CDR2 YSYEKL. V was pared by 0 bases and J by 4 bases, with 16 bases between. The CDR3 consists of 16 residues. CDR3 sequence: CASSQEEGRMGYEQYF. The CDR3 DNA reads TGCGCCAGCAGCCAAGAGGAGGGGCGGATGGGTTACGAGCAGTACTTC.

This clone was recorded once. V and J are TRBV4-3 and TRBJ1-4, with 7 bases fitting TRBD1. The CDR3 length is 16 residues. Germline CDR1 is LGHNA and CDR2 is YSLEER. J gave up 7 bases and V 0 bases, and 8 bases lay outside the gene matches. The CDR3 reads CASSQDQQGSGEKLFF. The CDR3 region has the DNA TGCGCCAGCAGCCAAGATCAACAGGGGTCAGGTGAAAAACTGTTTTTT.

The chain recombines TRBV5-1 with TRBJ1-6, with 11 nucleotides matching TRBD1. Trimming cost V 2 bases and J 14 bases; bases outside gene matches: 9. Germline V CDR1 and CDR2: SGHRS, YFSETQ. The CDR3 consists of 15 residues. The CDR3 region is CASSLGQGARRTLHF. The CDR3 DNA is TGCGCCAGCAGCTTAGGACAGGGGGCAAGGAGGACCCTCCACTTT.

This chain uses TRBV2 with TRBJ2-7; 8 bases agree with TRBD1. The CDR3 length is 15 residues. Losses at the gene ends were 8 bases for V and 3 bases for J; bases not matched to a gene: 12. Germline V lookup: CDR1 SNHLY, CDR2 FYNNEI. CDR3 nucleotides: TGTGCCAGCCTAACACGACAGGGGCAGAACTACGAGCAGTACTTC. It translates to CASLTRQGQNYEQYF. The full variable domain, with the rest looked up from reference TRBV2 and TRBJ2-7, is EPEVTQTPSHQVTQMGQEVILRCVPISNHLYFYWYRQILGQKVEFLVSFYNNEISEKSEIFDDQFSVERPDGSNFTLKIRSTKLEDSAMYFCASLTRQGQNYEQYFGPGTRLTVT.

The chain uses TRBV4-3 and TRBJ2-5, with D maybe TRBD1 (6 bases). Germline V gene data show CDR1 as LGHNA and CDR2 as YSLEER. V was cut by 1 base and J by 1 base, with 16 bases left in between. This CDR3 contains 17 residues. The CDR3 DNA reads TGCGCCAGCAGCCAAGCCGTCAACAGGGCGTCCCAAGAGACCCAGTACTTC. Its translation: CASSQAVNRASQETQYF.

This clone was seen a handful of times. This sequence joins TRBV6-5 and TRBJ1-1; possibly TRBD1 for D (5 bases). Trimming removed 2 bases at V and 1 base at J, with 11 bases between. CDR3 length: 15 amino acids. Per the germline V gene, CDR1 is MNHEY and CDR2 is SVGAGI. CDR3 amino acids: CASSYQGLENTEAFF. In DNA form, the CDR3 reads TGTGCCAGCAGTTACCAGGGTTTGGAGAACACTGAAGCTTTCTTT.